Shown below are 10 T cell receptor beta chains from a single sample sequenced in a study of T cell responses to AZD1222 COVID-19 vaccine. TCRdb's copy holds only in-frame clones and misses some; the assay was immunoSEQ multiplex PCR. The sample holds under 75,000 clones; more than 75% are singletons and the top ten take approximately 15%. The source material was peripheral blood, sampled on day 0 of AZD1222 vaccination. The receptors come from an adult in good health.

V is TRBV6-5 and J is TRBJ1-4, with D possibly being TRBD1 (5 bases). This CDR3 region has 16 residues. CDR1 and CDR2 (germline): MNHEY, SVGAGI. Trimming removed 0 bases at V and 5 bases at J, with 13 bases between. The CDR3 protein is CASSYSMAGVNEKLFF. The DNA for the CDR3 is TGTGCCAGCAGTTACTCGATGGCGGGGGTGAATGAAAAACTGTTTTTT.

This clone was counted ten times or more. The rearrangement uses TRBV6-4 and TRBJ2-1; the match to TRBD1 covers 9 bases. V gave up 0 bases and J gave up 3 bases; unmatched junction bases: 0. CDR1 is MRHNA, CDR2 SNTAGT, per germline. The CDR3 length is 15 residues. CDR3 amino acids: CASSDSTGGYNEQFF. DNA of the CDR3: TGTGCCAGCAGTGACTCGACAGGGGGCTACAATGAGCAGTTCTTC.

The chain has TRBV12-5 and TRBJ1-2, with 7 positions matching TRBD1. Per the germline V gene, CDR1 is LGHNT and CDR2 is FRNRAP. Trimming removed 5 bases from V and 8 bases from J; junction bases left unmatched: 2. The CDR3 sequence is 11 residues long. The CDR3 coding sequence is TGTGCTAGTGGTATAGGGGGCGGCTACACCTTC. Its translation is CASGIGGGYTF.

This sequence joins TRBV2 and TRBJ1-6; 10 bases are a match to TRBD1. The CDR3 covers 17 residues. The germline CDR1 and CDR2 sequences are SNHLY and FYNNEI. After removal of 5 bases from V and 0 bases from J, the junction contained 4 bases not matched to a gene. The CDR3 loop reads CASSLRTGGSYNSPLHF. In DNA form, the CDR3 reads TGTGCCAGCAGTCTCCGGACAGGGGGCTCCTATAATTCACCCCTCCACTTT.

This clone was recorded once. The chain recombines TRBV28 with TRBJ1-2, with 8 bases lining up with TRBD1. The CDR3 contains 17 residues. Germline CDR1 and CDR2: MDHEN and SYDVKM. V lost 4 bases, J lost 4 bases, and 14 bases stayed unmatched. The CDR3 region has the DNA TGTGCCAGCAGTTACACCGGGACAGGCCACGAGGGCTATGGCTACACCTTC. It translates to CASSYTGTGHEGYGYTF.

This clone has only a few counts. This chain uses TRBV5-4 with TRBJ2-7, with D unclear. The germline CDR1 and CDR2 sequences are SGHNT and YYREEE (reference sequence). Trimming removed 2 bases at V and 3 bases at J, with 9 bases between. This CDR3 region has 13 residues. The CDR3 DNA follows: TGTGCCAGCAGCTTCGTCCAGAACTACGAGCAGTACTTC. This gives the protein CASSFVQNYEQYF.

V is TRBV6-1 and J is TRBJ2-1; a possible D gene is TRBD1 (6 bases). The V end was cut by 3 bases, the J end by 4 bases, with 13 bases between. CDR1 and CDR2 from the germline V gene are MNHNS and SASEGT. The CDR3 sequence is 15 residues long. The CDR3 sequence: CASSEGTWDYNEQFF. CDR3 bases: TGTGCCAGCAGTGAGGGGACATGGGATTACAATGAGCAGTTCTTC.

V usage is TRBV7-8 and J usage is TRBJ1-2; D call uncertain. The CDR3 consists of 15 residues. The ends were cut back, 5 bases at V and 2 bases at J, with 15 bases in the middle. The germline gives CDR1 SGHVS, CDR2 FQNEAQ. CDR3 loop: CASSGGGGRNYGYTF. Written as DNA, the CDR3 is TGTGCCAGCAGCGGCGGAGGTGGACGGAACTATGGCTACACCTTC.

The genes are TRBV11-2 and TRBJ1-3; D possibly corresponds to TRBD1 (5 bases). This CDR3 comprises 14 residues. Trimming shortened V by 0 bases and J by 8 bases, and 11 bases separated the two germline ends. CDR1 and CDR2 from the germline V gene are SGHAT and FQNNGV. CDR3 sequence: CASSLEGASDTIYF. The CDR3, as DNA: TGTGCCAGCAGCTTAGAAGGGGCCTCCGACACCATATATTTT.

The V gene is TRBV4-3, the J gene TRBJ1-2, with 8 nucleotides matching TRBD1. Trimming at V came to 0 bases and at J to 1 base, leaving 4 bases not matched to a gene. The germline CDR1 and CDR2 sequences are LGHNA and YSLEER. CDR3 length: 16 amino acids. CDR3 nucleotide sequence: TGCGCCAGCAGCCAAGATACGACAGGGGTTAACTATGGCTACACCTTC. Translating it yields CASSQDTTGVNYGYTF.